These T cell receptor beta chains were read from a single sample in a study of regulatory T cells in long-lasting Graves disease. TCRdb re-called the multiplex PCR reads with MiXCR, one entry per CDR3 protein. The data contain about 470,000 distinct CDR3 sequences, approximately 21% of them seen just once; the ten biggest clones take up 6.5% to 9%. The specimen comprised peripheral blood mononuclear cells (PBMCs), sampled when the disease was refractory, from a patient treated with antithyroid drugs. Receptor source: a female donor with Graves disease. Each CDR3 is given with its conserved first and last residue. D genes are given only for firm matches. Not every row has a clone size; where given, it reads once, few, many or a size class.

D: TRBD2
V: TRBV6-1
J: TRBJ2-4
size: many
CDR3: CASRPGGLAGIQYF
DNA: TGTGCCAGCAGACCCGGGGGACTAGCGGGCATTCAGTACTTC

D: .
V: TRBV30
J: TRBJ1-3
size: .
CDR3: CAWSVSPRENTIYF
DNA: TGTGCCTGGAGTGTATCGCCACGGGAAAACACCATATATTTT

D: .
V: TRBV28
J: TRBJ2-5
size: many
CDR3: CASRPGLRAETQYF
DNA: TGTGCCAGCAGGCCTGGGCTGCGGGCAGAGACCCAGTACTTC

D: TRBD1
V: TRBV28
J: TRBJ2-7
size: many
CDR3: CASSRTGVYEQYF
DNA: TGTGCCAGCAGCCGGACAGGGGTCTACGAGCAGTACTTC

D: TRBD2
V: TRBV11-2
J: TRBJ2-1
size: .
CDR3: CASSLHSGGYKSSYNEQFF
DNA: TGTGCCAGCAGCTTGCATAGCGGGGGGTATAAGAGCTCCTACAATGAGCAGTTCTTC

D: .
V: TRBV19
J: TRBJ1-4
size: few
CDR3: CATRALGATNEKLFF
DNA: TGTGCCACCCGGGCCCTTGGAGCAACTAATGAAAAACTGTTTTTT

D: TRBD1
V: TRBV19
J: TRBJ1-5
size: many
CDR3: CASGQGAWYQPQHF
DNA: TGTGCCAGTGGGCAGGGGGCATGGTATCAGCCCCAGCATTTT

D: TRBD2
V: TRBV6-1
J: TRBJ2-6
size: few
CDR3: CASSLSRTSGSFSGANVLTF
DNA: TGTGCCAGCAGCCTGAGTCGGACTAGCGGGAGTTTCTCTGGGGCCAACGTCCTGACTTTC

D: .
V: TRBV7-6
J: TRBJ2-4
size: few
CDR3: CASSPRDAGNIQYF
DNA: TGTGCCAGCAGCCCCCGGGACGCCGGAAACATTCAGTACTTC

D: .
V: TRBV7-2
J: TRBJ2-7
size: many
CDR3: CASSLGGRREQYF
DNA: TGTGCCAGCAGCTTAGGAGGGAGACGGGAGCAGTACTTC

D: TRBD1
V: TRBV7-9
J: TRBJ2-7
size: .
CDR3: CASSPTGPGEQYF
DNA: TGTGCCAGCAGCCCGACAGGGCCCGGGGAGCAGTACTTC

D: .
V: TRBV5-1
J: TRBJ1-1
size: many
CDR3: CASSLGTRAGGTEAFF
DNA: TGCGCCAGCAGCTTGGGAACCAGGGCCGGGGGCACTGAAGCTTTCTTT

D: TRBD2
V: TRBV12-3/TRBV12-4
J: TRBJ2-7
size: many
CDR3: CASSLTSVEQYF
DNA: TGTGCCAGCAGCCTTACTAGCGTCGAGCAGTACTTC

D: .
V: TRBV12-3/TRBV12-4
J: TRBJ2-7
size: many
CDR3: CASSSVSEQYF
DNA: TGTGCCAGCAGTTCCGTCTCCGAGCAGTACTTC

D: .
V: TRBV20-1
J: TRBJ1-2
size: .
CDR3: CSARQMGEGYTF
DNA: TGCAGTGCTAGACAGATGGGAGAGGGCTACACCTTC

D: .
V: TRBV6-2/TRBV6-3
J: TRBJ1-1
size: few
CDR3: CASSYLTGDTEAFF
DNA: TGTGCCAGCAGCTACCTTACAGGAGATACTGAAGCTTTCTTT

D: TRBD2
V: TRBV3-1
J: TRBJ2-3
size: .
CDR3: CASSQDGVAGLTDTQYF
DNA: TGTGCCAGCAGCCAAGACGGGGTAGCGGGTCTCACAGATACGCAGTATTTT

D: .
V: TRBV28
J: TRBJ2-5
size: few
CDR3: CASSLAGGKGETQYF
DNA: TGTGCCAGCAGCCTCGCCGGGGGTAAGGGGGAGACCCAGTACTTC

D: TRBD2
V: TRBV2
J: TRBJ2-5
size: many
CDR3: CAQQREAVGYETQYF
DNA: TGTGCGCAGCAGCGGGAGGCCGTCGGGTACGAGACCCAGTACTTC

D: TRBD1
V: TRBV2
J: TRBJ1-5
size: many
CDR3: CASRRQGDGNQPQHF
DNA: TGTGCCAGCAGACGACAGGGTGATGGCAATCAGCCCCAGCATTTT

D: .
V: TRBV19
J: TRBJ2-5
size: many
CDR3: CASSPTWAGETQYF
DNA: TGTGCCAGTAGTCCAACTTGGGCCGGAGAGACCCAGTACTTC

D: .
V: TRBV20-1
J: TRBJ1-2
size: .
CDR3: CSAATGNYGYTF
DNA: TGCAGTGCTGCGACAGGAAACTATGGCTACACCTTC

D: TRBD1
V: TRBV7-9
J: TRBJ1-4
size: few
CDR3: CASPTGGSEKLFF
DNA: TGTGCCAGCCCGACAGGGGGAAGTGAAAAACTGTTTTTT

D: TRBD1
V: TRBV7-2
J: TRBJ1-4
size: many
CDR3: CASSYRGLEEKLFF
DNA: TGTGCCAGCAGCTACAGGGGTTTGGAAGAAAAACTGTTTTTT

D: TRBD2
V: TRBV20-1
J: TRBJ2-5
size: many
CDR3: CSARSGLAGGDRETQYF
DNA: TGCAGTGCTAGATCCGGACTAGCGGGCGGGGATCGGGAGACCCAGTACTTC

D: .
V: TRBV29-1
J: TRBJ1-2
size: .
CDR3: CSVEEASTNYGYTF
DNA: TGCAGCGTTGAAGAGGCGTCGACTAACTATGGCTACACCTTC

D: TRBD1
V: TRBV19
J: TRBJ1-2
size: .
CDR3: CASGAGTGGYGYTF
DNA: TGTGCCAGCGGCGCCGGGACAGGAGGCTATGGCTACACCTTC

D: TRBD2
V: TRBV12-3/TRBV12-4
J: TRBJ2-1
size: .
CDR3: CASSSWEGGNEQFF
DNA: TGTGCCAGCAGTTCGTGGGAGGGTGGAAATGAGCAGTTCTTC

D: .
V: TRBV7-2
J: TRBJ2-1
size: .
CDR3: CASSSVGGTLPYNEQFF
DNA: TGTGCCAGCAGCTCAGTTGGGGGGACACTACCTTACAATGAGCAGTTCTTC

D: .
V: TRBV6-2/TRBV6-3
J: TRBJ1-1
size: few
CDR3: CASSYSGSTAFF
DNA: TGTGCCAGCAGTTACTCAGGCTCTACGGCTTTCTTT

D: .
V: TRBV11-1
J: TRBJ1-2
size: many
CDR3: CATSFRNGYTF
DNA: TGTGCCACCAGCTTCCGGAATGGCTACACCTTC

D: .
V: TRBV6-2/TRBV6-3
J: TRBJ2-5
size: .
CDR3: CASSYLDSSFQTQYF
DNA: TGTGCCAGCAGTTATCTGGACAGTTCCTTCCAGACCCAGTACTTC

D: .
V: TRBV20-1
J: TRBJ2-5
size: few
CDR3: CSARASGLETQYF
DNA: TGCAGTGCTAGAGCGTCAGGGTTGGAGACCCAGTACTTC

D: TRBD2
V: TRBV3-1
J: TRBJ2-1
size: .
CDR3: CASSQGLAGGTRAFF
DNA: TGTGCCAGCAGCCAAGGGTTAGCGGGGGGGACCCGGGCGTTCTTC

D: TRBD2
V: TRBV6-2/TRBV6-3
J: TRBJ2-3
size: .
CDR3: CASSYRTSGSPSTDTQYF
DNA: TGTGCCAGCAGTTACCGGACTAGCGGGAGCCCTAGCACAGATACGCAGTATTTT

D: .
V: TRBV11-2
J: TRBJ2-7
size: many
CDR3: CASSPQQGTYEQYF
DNA: TGTGCCAGCAGCCCCCAACAGGGCACCTACGAGCAGTACTTC

D: TRBD2
V: TRBV12-3/TRBV12-4
J: TRBJ2-3
size: .
CDR3: CASSSPSGGTDTQYF
DNA: TGTGCCAGCAGTTCGCCTAGCGGGGGCACAGATACGCAGTATTTT

D: TRBD1
V: TRBV6-5
J: TRBJ2-2
size: many
CDR3: CASSWARDSINTGELFF
DNA: TGTGCCAGCAGTTGGGCCCGGGACAGCATAAACACCGGGGAGCTGTTTTTT

D: TRBD1
V: TRBV5-1
J: TRBJ1-1
size: few
CDR3: CASSLGNRGDNTEAFF
DNA: TGCGCCAGCAGCTTGGGAAACAGGGGGGATAACACTGAAGCTTTCTTT

D: .
V: TRBV19
J: TRBJ1-3
size: .
CDR3: CASSIGRDGFSGNTIYF
DNA: TGTGCCAGTAGTATAGGACGAGACGGGTTCTCTGGAAACACCATATATTTT

D: TRBD2
V: TRBV6-5
J: TRBJ2-2
size: .
CDR3: CASSYFGLAGGRTGELFF
DNA: TGTGCCAGCAGTTACTTCGGACTAGCGGGGGGCCGCACCGGGGAGCTGTTTTTT

D: .
V: TRBV20-1
J: TRBJ1-6
size: few
CDR3: CSARVETVVGSPLHF
DNA: TGCAGTGCTAGAGTTGAAACAGTCGTTGGGTCACCCCTCCACTTT

D: .
V: TRBV28
J: TRBJ1-2
size: many
CDR3: CASSLVAKTDGYTF
DNA: TGTGCCAGCAGTTTAGTCGCGAAGACCGATGGCTACACCTTC

D: .
V: TRBV12-3/TRBV12-4
J: TRBJ1-2
size: many
CDR3: CANMHQLGGYTF
DNA: TGTGCCAACATGCACCAACTGGGAGGCTACACCTTC

D: .
V: TRBV2
J: TRBJ1-1
size: many
CDR3: CASSDNQNTEAFF
DNA: TGTGCCAGCAGTGATAATCAAAACACTGAAGCTTTCTTT

D: TRBD1
V: TRBV20-1
J: TRBJ1-2
size: few
CDR3: CSARVLGQGNYGYTF
DNA: TGCAGTGCTAGAGTCCTGGGACAGGGAAACTATGGCTACACCTTC

D: TRBD1
V: TRBV2
J: TRBJ1-5
size: many
CDR3: CASSADRGRQPQHF
DNA: TGTGCCAGCAGCGCCGACAGGGGCAGGCAGCCCCAGCATTTT

D: .
V: TRBV2
J: TRBJ1-1
size: .
CDR3: CASSWGQGTTEAFF
DNA: TGTGCCAGCAGCTGGGGGCAGGGAACCACTGAAGCTTTCTTT

D: TRBD2
V: TRBV12-3/TRBV12-4
J: TRBJ2-2
size: .
CDR3: CASSIPGLAGGPGTGELFF
DNA: TGTGCCAGCAGTATCCCGGGACTAGCGGGAGGGCCGGGAACCGGGGAGCTGTTTTTT

D: .
V: TRBV7-9
J: TRBJ2-5
size: many
CDR3: CASSPERGGQETQYF
DNA: TGTGCCAGCAGCCCTGAGAGGGGGGGGCAAGAGACCCAGTACTTC

D: TRBD1
V: TRBV7-6
J: TRBJ2-5
size: .
CDR3: CASSLGGTGTWETQYF
DNA: TGTGCCAGCAGCTTAGGGGGGACAGGGACATGGGAGACCCAGTACTTC

D: .
V: TRBV29-1
J: TRBJ2-7
size: .
CDR3: CSVDGLRQGGLNEQYF
DNA: TGCAGCGTTGACGGGTTAAGACAGGGAGGTTTGAACGAGCAGTACTTC

D: .
V: TRBV28
J: TRBJ1-1
size: few
CDR3: CASSRDDTEAFF
DNA: TGTGCCAGCAGCCGGGACGACACTGAAGCTTTCTTT

D: .
V: TRBV6-1
J: TRBJ1-2
size: many
CDR3: CASSSLLSPGASNYGYTF
DNA: TGTGCCAGCAGCTCACTCCTAAGTCCCGGGGCATCTAACTATGGCTACACCTTC